This TCR beta chain was sequenced for a study of metastatic and nonmetastatic thyroid tumors. Study-wide results and caveats: Malignant thyroid tumors reportedly exceeded benign nodules significantly in TCR beta diversity, with the difference appearing in blood and tumor.

In the original processing: For papillary thyroid cancer, a distant-metastasis classifier was constructed from CDR3 differences observed across clinicopathological groups. TCRdb re-clonotyped the PCR reads via MiXCR. TCRdb, not the original authors, processed these V and J calls. The sample shows more than 12,000 clones, about 29% of them seen only once. On this clone: No antigen is known for it.

Ahead of thyroid surgery, no patient had received treatment of any kind. Germline V lookup: CDR1 SGHRS, CDR2 YFSETQ. The CDR3 length is 15 residues. The V end lost 4 bases, the J end lost 3 bases, and 14 bases lay between the germline ends. V and J are TRBV5-1 and TRBJ1-5; a weak D match, TRBD1 (5 bases). The TCR was taken from a male donor with papillary thyroid cancer or a benign thyroid nodule (not recorded which). Some clones in this sample may be carry-over from other donors' samples. The sequencing input was tumor tissue. The CDR3 sequence: CASSRIGGANQPQHF. CDR3 nucleotide sequence: TGCGCCAGCAGCCGCATCGGCGGGGCCAATCAGCCCCAGCATTTT.